Below are 12 T cell receptor beta chains sequenced from a single sample in a study of T cell changes during pregnancy in multiple sclerosis. Produced via immunoSEQ multiplex PCR; TCRdb's table is partial and in-frame only. The repertoire includes 39,000 or so clones, about 90% of them detected once, and more than 8.5% sits in the top ten. The specimen comprised CD8+ T cells from peripheral blood mononuclear cells, sampled in the first trimester of pregnancy. The receptor source for this set is a female donor with multiple sclerosis, enrolled in a pregnancy study.

This clone was seen just once. V usage is TRBV6-5 and J usage is TRBJ2-1; D possibly corresponds to TRBD1 (6 bases). Per the germline V gene, CDR1 is MNHEY and CDR2 is SVGAGI. V was cut by 6 bases and J by 2 bases, with 11 bases left in between. The CDR3 is 14 residues long. CDR3 DNA sequence: TGTGCCAGCAGAACGGACAGTCCCTACAATGAGCAGTTCTTC. This sequence encodes CASRTDSPYNEQFF.

V gene TRBV27 combines with J gene TRBJ2-1; 8 nucleotides agree with TRBD2. V shed 2 bases and J 5 bases; nucleotides not matched to a gene: 5. Germline V lookup: CDR1 MNHEY, CDR2 SMNVEV (reference sequence). This CDR3 contains 15 residues. The CDR3 DNA reads as TGTGCCAGCAGTTTAGGGCTAGCGGGTAACAATGAGCAGTTCTTC. This sequence encodes CASSLGLAGNNEQFF.

This chain uses TRBV7-7 with TRBJ2-7; tentatively, D is TRBD2 (5 bases). Germline V gene sequence: CDR1 SSHAT, CDR2 FNYEAQ (reference sequence). The CDR3 is made up of 14 amino acids. The germline V and J ends were trimmed by 3 bases and 2 bases, with 11 bases remaining between them. The CDR3 loop is CASSFGSGTYEQYF. For the CDR3, the DNA is TGTGCCAGCAGCTTTGGTTCGGGAACCTACGAGCAGTACTTC.

The CDR3 sequence is CSVNSVDRIYGYTF. In DNA, the CDR3 is TGCAGCGTCAATTCGGTGGACAGGATCTATGGCTACACCTTC. The genes are TRBV29-1 and TRBJ1-2; 7 bases line up with TRBD1. CDR1 is SQVTM, CDR2 ANQGSEA, per germline. The V and J ends lost 6 bases and 4 bases, in that order; junction bases with no gene match: 11. The CDR3 is 14 residues long.

The chain links TRBV4-3 to TRBJ2-7; TRBD1 might be the D (6 bases). V was clipped by 0 bases and J by 5 bases, with 11 bases between them. Germline CDR1 and CDR2: LGHNA and YSLEER. The length of the CDR3 is 14 residues. The CDR3 nucleotides are TGCGCCAGCAGCCAAGATCCAACAGGGCACGAGCAGTACTTC. Protein product: CASSQDPTGHEQYF.

The V call is TRBV6-1, the J call TRBJ2-1; D perhaps matches TRBD2 (5 bases). Germline assignment: CDR1 MNHNS and CDR2 SASEGT. Trimming took 5 bases from V and 1 from J, leaving 12 bases between them. This CDR3 is 15 amino acids long. The CDR3 DNA is TGTGCCAGCAGTTCAGAGGCGGGTTCCTACAATGAGCAGTTCTTC. Amino acid sequence: CASSSEAGSYNEQFF.

This chain connects TRBV20-1 to TRBJ2-1; TRBD2 might be the D (6 bases). Germline V gives CDR1 DFQATT, CDR2 SNEGSKA (reference sequence). Trimming removed 6 bases from V and 11 bases from J, with 14 bases in between. The CDR3 covers 11 residues. The chain's CDR3 is CSAKLATQQFF. CDR3 sequence (DNA): TGCAGTGCCAAACTAGCTACGCAGCAGTTCTTC.

The gene calls are TRBV2 and TRBJ1-3; D remains unclear. Trimming removed 6 bases from V and 0 bases from J, with 12 bases in between. The CDR3 contains 15 residues. The germline V gene encodes CDR1 SNHLY and CDR2 FYNNEI. CDR3 loop: CASSPPRVSGNTIYF. CDR3 DNA sequence: TGTGCCAGCAGCCCCCCTCGGGTCTCTGGAAACACCATATATTTT.

The chain has TRBV5-5 and TRBJ2-7, with a tentative D call TRBD1 (5 bases). Germline V gene lookup returns CDR1 SGHKS and CDR2 YYEKEE (reference sequence). CDR3 length equals 13 residues. Trimming pared 0 bases from V and 6 bases from J, leaving 10 bases between. Written as DNA, the CDR3 is TGTGCCAGCAGCTTGGGTCAGGGTGCCGAGCAGTACTTC. Protein: CASSLGQGAEQYF.

V gene TRBV6-1 combines with J gene TRBJ2-3, with a tentative D call TRBD2 (6 bases). The CDR3 has 20 residues. Trimming left V 3 bases short and J 0 bases short, with 25 bases between. CDR1 and CDR2 from the germline V gene are MNHNS and SASEGT. The CDR3 sequence: CASSEPPRLRGRFSTDTQYF. The CDR3 DNA sequence: TGTGCCAGCAGTGAGCCCCCCCGGTTACGGGGGAGGTTCAGCACAGATACGCAGTATTTT.

The rearrangement uses TRBV7-2 and TRBJ1-2, with 11 nucleotides matching TRBD1. The V gene end was trimmed by 5 bases and the J gene end by 6 bases; junction bases not matched to a gene: 11. The CDR3 sequence is 16 residues long. CDR1 and CDR2 (germline): SGHTA, FQGNSA. The CDR3 reads CASSIGSGQGANGYTF. The DNA for the CDR3 is TGTGCCAGCAGCATAGGGAGTGGACAGGGGGCGAATGGCTACACCTTC.

The chain uses TRBV9 and TRBJ2-7; 9 positions match TRBD1. V was clipped by 3 bases and J by 1 base; unmatched bases: 8. The CDR3 covers 16 residues. CDR1 SGDLS and CDR2 YYNGEE come from the germline V gene. As DNA, the CDR3 is TGTGCCAGCAGCGCCTCCTTGGGACAGGGTTCCTACGAGCAGTACTTC. It specifies CASSASLGQGSYEQYF.